Listed below are T cell receptor beta chains from one sample, sequenced in a study of Graves' ophthalmopathy and Graves' hyperthyroidism. TCRdb independently ran MiXCR on the multiplex PCR reads; one entry per CDR3 protein. The sample includes 740,000 or so distinct CDR3 sequences, roughly 41% seen only once; the top ten take 44%. What was sequenced was peripheral blood. The receptors were sampled from an adult man with Graves' ophthalmopathy. Both conserved end residues are part of each CDR3. A D gene is named only where the DNA matches it firmly. Where a row states a size, it is once, few, many or the class of an expanded clone; other rows omit it.

>TRBV29-1|TRBD1|many|TRBJ1-4
TGCAGCGTTGCTGGGCAGGGGGGTGAAAAACTGTTTTTT
CSVAGQGGEKLFF
>TRBV24-1|TRBD1|.|TRBJ1-5
TGTGCCAGCAGACAATCCGGGACAGGGGGCAATCAGCCCCAGCATTTT
CASRQSGTGGNQPQHF
>TRBV9|TRBD1|.|TRBJ2-7
TGTGCCAGCAGCCGGGACAGGGGGGCCCACTACGAGCAGTACTTC
CASSRDRGAHYEQYF
>TRBV10-3|TRBD1|.|TRBJ2-2
TGTGCCATCAGCGACAGGGTACTGAACACCGGGGAGCTGTTTTTT
CAISDRVLNTGELFF
>TRBV12-3/TRBV12-4|.|few|TRBJ2-5
TGTGCCAGCAGTACCACGGGACACAGGGTTGAAGAGACCCAGTACTTC
CASSTTGHRVEETQYF
>TRBV10-3|.|.|TRBJ2-6
TGTGCCATCAGTGAGTCTTTGGGACAGGCCAACGTCCTGACTTTC
CAISESLGQANVLTF
>TRBV7-9|.|.|TRBJ2-7
TGTGCCAGCAACCAAGTAACAGGACCTCTTTACGAGCAGTACTTC
CASNQVTGPLYEQYF
>TRBV9|.|many|TRBJ2-6
TGTGCCAGCAGCGTAGAAGGGGCCAACGTCCTGACTTTC
CASSVEGANVLTF
>TRBV7-7|TRBD1|many|TRBJ2-7
TGTGCCAGCAGCTCTGGACAGGGGGAGGAGCAGTACTTC
CASSSGQGEEQYF
>TRBV24-1|.|many|TRBJ1-5
TGTGCCACCAGTGATTCGAGAGTCACAGGGTCAAATCAGCCCCAGCATTTT
CATSDSRVTGSNQPQHF
>TRBV10-3|TRBD1|.|TRBJ2-7
TGTGCCAGCAGAGACAGGGATTGGGTTGACGAGCAGTACTTC
CASRDRDWVDEQYF
>TRBV7-9|.|many|TRBJ1-2
TGTGCCAGCAGTCCTCGGACGGACTATGGCTACACCTTC
CASSPRTDYGYTF
>TRBV6-1|TRBD1|few|TRBJ2-7
TGTGCCAGCAGTGATCCGGGACAGGGGGCTTACGAGCAGTACTTC
CASSDPGQGAYEQYF
>TRBV10-3|.|once|TRBJ1-4
TGTGCCATCAGTGAAGCACGGACAACTAATGAAAAACTGTTTTTT
CAISEARTTNEKLFF
>TRBV2|TRBD1|many|TRBJ2-7
TGTGCCAGCAGTTGGGACAGAAGCTCCTACGAGCAGTACTTC
CASSWDRSSYEQYF
>TRBV29-1|TRBD1|many|TRBJ1-1
TGCAGCGTGTTGGGGGACAGGGCCACTAGTGCAATGAACACTGAAGCTTTCTTT
CSVLGDRATSAMNTEAFF
>TRBV7-9|.|.|TRBJ1-2
TGTGCCAGCAGCCCCCGGGCCTTTACGGGCTATGGCTACACCTTC
CASSPRAFTGYGYTF
>TRBV11-2|.|.|TRBJ1-2
TGTGCCAGCAGCTCGGGATCCCGGGGCTTTAACTATGGCTACACCTTC
CASSSGSRGFNYGYTF
>TRBV20-1|.|.|TRBJ1-1
TGCAGTGCCCCTTCGGCCCAGTTGGGCACTGAAGCTTTCTTT
CSAPSAQLGTEAFF
>TRBV20-1|.|few|TRBJ1-1
TGCAGTGCTAACAGTGGGGTTACTGAAGCTTTCTTT
CSANSGVTEAFF
>TRBV20-1|.|.|TRBJ2-5
TGCAGTGCTACGCGGGACTTTCAAGAGACCCAGTACTTC
CSATRDFQETQYF
>TRBV2|.|.|TRBJ2-6
TGTGCCAGCAGTCCTCGTACCACCCACATGGGCTCTGGGGCCAACGTCCTGACTTTC
CASSPRTTHMGSGANVLTF
>TRBV11-2|TRBD1|.|TRBJ1-6
TGTGCCAGCAGTACGCGGGACAGGGGGCTTAGTTCACCCCTCCACTTT
CASSTRDRGLSSPLHF
>TRBV7-7|.|few|TRBJ1-1
TGTGCCAGCAGCCCGTCCGTGGTCTCTGAAGCTTTCTTT
CASSPSVVSEAFF
>TRBV10-3|TRBD1|few|TRBJ1-6
TGTGCCAGCAGATCACAGGGGGCGAGGGGTTCACCCCTCCACTTT
CASRSQGARGSPLHF
>TRBV27|.|.|TRBJ1-6
TGTGCCAGCAAAATGGGAAGTACACCCCTCCACTTT
CASKMGSTPLHF
>TRBV19|TRBD1|.|TRBJ2-7
TGTGCCAGTACCGCGGGACAGGGGACCTACGAGCAGTACTTC
CASTAGQGTYEQYF
>TRBV2|TRBD1|.|TRBJ2-3
TGTGCCAGCAGTCCAGGGGGCTACACAGATACGCAGTATTTT
CASSPGGYTDTQYF
>TRBV29-1|.|many|TRBJ2-7
TGCAGCGTTGTGGAAGGACCTACCTACGAGCAGTACTTC
CSVVEGPTYEQYF
>TRBV24-1|.|few|TRBJ2-7
TGTGCCACCAGTGACCGAGGTGCCGAGCAGTACTTC
CATSDRGAEQYF